The 27 T cell receptor beta chains presented below share a single source sample, sequenced in a study of T cells in Graves' hyperthyroidism and ophthalmopathy. From RNA transcripts, TCR beta CDR3 regions were amplified. Initially, a first-round RT-PCR of the TCR CDR3 employed the HTBI primer set. TCRdb analysed the multiplex PCR reads with MiXCR anew, one entry per CDR3 protein. The table has about 600,000 distinct CDR3 sequences, about a sixth seen once; the top ten hold under 3.5%. The specimen was blood. The receptors here all came from a woman aged 40 to 50 with Graves' ophthalmopathy.

This clonotype was counted between two and nine times. This chain links TRBV6-1 with TRBJ1-2, with D possibly being TRBD1 (6 bases). CDR3 size: 16 residues. The V end was cut by 8 bases, the J end by 4 bases, with 23 bases between. CDR1 is MNHNS and CDR2 is SASEGT in the germline V gene. The CDR3 loop reads CASGGVGGLASYGYTF. Written as DNA, the CDR3 is TGTGCCAGCGGTGGGGTGGGGGGGCTAGCCTCCTATGGCTACACCTTC.

In its sample, this clonotype was seen a few times. The gene calls are TRBV28 and TRBJ1-2; no clear D gene. The CDR3 is 12 amino acids. The V end was cut by 6 bases, the J end by 8 bases, with 13 bases between. Per germline, CDR1 MDHEN and CDR2 SYDVKM. CDR3 region: CASRVPLQGYTF. In nucleotides, the CDR3 is TGTGCCAGCAGAGTCCCCCTCCAGGGCTACACCTTC.

This clonotype was seen more than once but under ten times. The chain links TRBV4-1 to TRBJ1-6, with D hard to call. Per the germline V gene, CDR1 is MGHRA and CDR2 is YSYEKL. The CDR3 spans 13 residues. V shed 1 base and J shed 10 bases, with 8 bases lying between them. CDR3 amino acids: CASSQGLSSPLHF. The CDR3 DNA is TGCGCCAGCAGCCAAGGGCTAAGCTCACCCCTCCACTTT.

This clonotype came up a few times. The CDR3 protein is CASSLNQADTQYF. The CDR3, as DNA: TGTGCCAGCAGCTTAAATCAGGCAGATACGCAGTATTTT. This chain links TRBV7-3 with TRBJ2-3; D unclear. CDR3 length equals 13 residues. CDR1 and CDR2 from the germline V gene are SGHTA and FQGTGA. V dropped 1 base and J dropped 4 bases, with 6 bases sitting between them.

The rearrangement links TRBV7-9 to TRBJ1-2; D is perhaps TRBD1 (6 bases). The V gene's germline CDR1 is SEHNR and CDR2 FQNEAQ (reference sequence). This CDR3 contains 14 residues. V was clipped by 5 bases and J by 5 bases, with 15 bases between them. DNA for the CDR3: TGTGCCAGCAGCGGCTCTGGGACATCTTATGGCTACACCTTC. It translates to CASSGSGTSYGYTF.

This clonotype was seen ten or more times. The rearrangement links TRBV12-3 or TRBV12-4 to TRBJ1-1; unclear D gene. The CDR3 spans 14 residues. Trimming left V 3 bases short and J 1 base short, with 9 bases between. In nucleotides, the CDR3 is TGTGCCAGCAGTTTTAGTAGGGAGAACACTGAAGCTTTCTTT. Encoded protein: CASSFSRENTEAFF.

This clonotype has at least ten counts. The chain uses TRBV4-1 and TRBJ2-3; 8 positions match TRBD2. The germline V gene has CDR1 MGHRA and CDR2 YSYEKL. The CDR3 totals 16 residues. V trimming: 0 bases; J trimming: 7 bases; junction bases outside the gene matches: 9. The CDR3 DNA reads as TGCGCCAGCAGCCAAGATTTGACTAGCGTGGGGAATACGCAGTATTTT. Translation gives CASSQDLTSVGNTQYF.

This clonotype showed up many times. The rearrangement joins TRBV5-1 to TRBJ1-1, with a possible D match to TRBD1 (5 bases). Germline V gene lookup returns CDR1 SGHRS and CDR2 YFSETQ. CDR3 length equals 14 residues. V lost 4 bases to trimming and J lost 1 base, with 11 bases between them. The CDR3 DNA is TGCGCCAGCAGCATGGACACAGGGAACACTGAAGCTTTCTTT. Translation gives CASSMDTGNTEAFF.

This clonotype was counted only a few times. V is TRBV19 and J is TRBJ1-5, with D unclear. The CDR3 covers 14 residues. Trimming took off 8 bases at V and 2 bases at J, with 13 bases between the two ends. Germline V gene sequence: CDR1 LNHDA, CDR2 SQIVND (reference sequence). This CDR3 is CASAEYGGNQPQHF. The DNA of the CDR3 is TGTGCCAGTGCTGAGTATGGGGGCAATCAGCCCCAGCATTTT.

This clonotype has a count of ten or more. This chain connects TRBV6-2 or TRBV6-3 to TRBJ2-7; D remains unclear. The CDR3 has 15 residues. Germline V gene data show CDR1 as MNHEY and CDR2 as SVGEGT. V lost 5 bases and J lost 0, with 14 bases in between. The CDR3 bases are TGTGCCAGCAGTAACCGCGAGGCCGGCTCCTACGAGCAGTACTTC. This codes for CASSNREAGSYEQYF.

V and J are TRBV5-4 and TRBJ1-1, with 8 bases fitting TRBD1. The CDR3 spans 15 residues. Trimming removed 0 bases from V and 5 bases from J; junction bases left unmatched: 6. Germline-derived CDR1 and CDR2 are SGHNT and YYREEE (reference sequence). This chain's CDR3 is CASSLGRGQGTEAFF. CDR3 nucleotide sequence: TGTGCCAGCAGCTTGGGCAGGGGGCAAGGAACTGAAGCTTTCTTT.

This clonotype was observed many times. The chain combines TRBV2 with TRBJ2-7; D is undetermined. The CDR3 sequence is 11 residues long. V was trimmed by 6 bases and J by 2 bases, leaving 5 bases between them. CDR1 SNHLY and CDR2 FYNNEI come from the germline V gene. The CDR3 loop reads CASRSPYEQYF. In nucleotides, the CDR3 is TGTGCCAGCAGGTCCCCCTACGAGCAGTACTTC.

This clonotype showed up just a few times. In DNA, the CDR3 is TGTGCCAGCAGTTTGGGCTTGGGGCTAAACACAGATACGCAGTATTTT. Protein sequence: CASSLGLGLNTDTQYF. This sequence joins TRBV12-3 or TRBV12-4 and TRBJ2-3; weak D call: TRBD1 (5 bases). Trimming pared 3 bases from V and 2 bases from J, leaving 15 bases between. The CDR3 totals 16 residues.

This clonotype has only a few counts. CDR3 protein: CASLSRTGTNEKLFF. The DNA for the CDR3 is TGTGCCAGCCTCTCTCGGACAGGAACTAATGAAAAACTGTTTTTT. V gene TRBV19 combines with J gene TRBJ1-4; 7 bases line up with TRBD1. The germline V gene has CDR1 LNHDA and CDR2 SQIVND (reference sequence). The V segment lost 9 bases and the J segment 1 base; nucleotides outside the gene matches: 8. CDR3 length equals 15 residues.

The V and J genes are TRBV30 and TRBJ2-5, with D tentatively TRBD1 (6 bases). The CDR3 runs 14 residues. The germline gives CDR1 GTSNPN, CDR2 SVGIG (reference sequence). V lost 5 bases to trimming and J lost 5 bases, with 18 bases between them. The CDR3 DNA reads TGTGCCTGGTGCCCGGGACACCGAATCGAGACCCAGTACTTC. Its translation is CAWCPGHRIETQYF. The full variable domain, completed using reference TRBV30 and TRBJ2-5, is SQTIHQWPATLVQPVGSPLSLECTVEGTSNPNLYWYRQAAGRGLQLLFYSVGIGQISSEVPQNLSASRPQDRQFILSSKKLLLSDSGFYLCAWCPGHRIETQYFGPGTRLLVL.

Ten or more counts support this clonotype. This chain joins TRBV15 and TRBJ2-5; perhaps TRBD2 as D (5 bases). Trimming left V 1 base short and J 4 bases short, with 10 bases between. Per germline, CDR1 LNHNV and CDR2 YYDKDF (reference sequence). This CDR3 has 14 amino acids. The CDR3 is CATSRGREVETQYF. As DNA, the CDR3 is TGTGCCACCAGCAGAGGCCGGGAAGTAGAGACCCAGTACTTC.

J is TRBJ2-7 and V is TRBV28; 10 nucleotides align to TRBD1. Unmatched junction bases numbered 6, after V lost 8 bases and J lost 5 bases. This CDR3 spans 13 amino acids. The germline gives CDR1 MDHEN, CDR2 SYDVKM. As DNA, the CDR3 is TGTGCCAGCCTTACCGGGACAGGGGACGAGCAGTACTTC. It encodes CASLTGTGDEQYF. Drawing the rest from reference TRBV28 and TRBJ2-7, the complete variable domain is DVKVTQSSRYLVKRTGEKVFLECVQDMDHENMFWYRQDPGLGLRLIYFSYDVKMKEKGDIPEGYSVSREKKERFSLILESASTNQTSMYLCASLTGTGDEQYFGPGTRLTVT.

This clonotype was detected ten times or more. The chain recombines TRBV30 with TRBJ2-5; D perhaps matches TRBD1 (5 bases). Germline CDR1 reads GTSNPN; CDR2 reads SVGIG (reference sequence). V gave up 1 base and J gave up 1 base, with 7 bases separating them. This CDR3 spans 13 amino acids. The CDR3 nucleotides read TGTGCCTGGAGTGGTACAGGCCAAGAGACCCAGTACTTC. Encoded protein: CAWSGTGQETQYF.

This clonotype was detected a few times. The V call is TRBV19, the J call TRBJ2-2; TRBD1 is a possible D gene (6 bases). CDR1 LNHDA and CDR2 SQIVND come from the germline V gene (reference sequence). V was cut by 3 bases and J by 4 bases, with 15 bases left in between. CDR3 size: 16 residues. The chain's CDR3 is CASSIGTLGATGELFF. In DNA form, the CDR3 reads TGTGCCAGTAGTATCGGGACACTTGGGGCCACCGGGGAGCTGTTTTTT.

This chain connects TRBV7-2 to TRBJ1-6, with D possibly being TRBD1 (6 bases). The CDR3 covers 12 residues. The V gene lost 5 bases and the J gene lost 19 bases, with 18 bases spanning the gap. In germline, CDR1 is SGHTA, CDR2 FQGNSA. The CDR3 sequence is CASSNPPDRRHF. DNA for the CDR3: TGTGCCAGCAGCAACCCGCCAGACAGGAGACACTTT.

The sample holds many counts of this clonotype. The V call is TRBV11-1, the J call TRBJ2-1; D not certain. Between the trimmed V and J ends, which lost 1 base and 3 bases, there was a span of 7 bases. This CDR3 is built from 14 residues. Germline-derived CDR1 and CDR2 are SGHAT and FQDESV (reference sequence). CDR3 in amino acids: CASSLEANYNEQFF. For the CDR3, the DNA is TGTGCCAGCAGCTTAGAAGCGAACTACAATGAGCAGTTCTTC.

This clonotype was counted between two and nine times. This chain uses TRBV11-2 with TRBJ2-3, with 7 bases lining up with TRBD2. V was pared by 5 bases and J by 8 bases, with 7 bases of the junction left unmatched. Germline loops: CDR1 SGHAT, CDR2 FQNNGV. The CDR3 loop spans 13 amino acids. The CDR3 sequence is CASSGTNLGTQYF. The CDR3 DNA follows: TGTGCCAGCAGCGGGACTAATCTCGGTACGCAGTATTTT.

This clonotype was counted a few times. The rearrangement links TRBV28 to TRBJ1-2; D might be TRBD1 (5 bases). This CDR3 is built from 14 residues. CDR1 is MDHEN and CDR2 is SYDVKM in the germline V gene. V was shortened by 6 bases and J by 4 bases, with 15 bases between the two germline ends. CDR3 nucleotide sequence: TGTGCCAGCAGAGGGGACGGACGACTCTATGGCTACACCTTC. Protein: CASRGDGRLYGYTF.

This clonotype was found many times. This rearrangement joins TRBV29-1 to TRBJ2-1; D possibly uses TRBD1 or TRBD2 (5 bases each). Trimming stripped 5 bases from V and 6 bases from J, with 23 bases between. Looked up from germline, CDR1 is SQVTM and CDR2 is ANQGSEA. The CDR3 is made up of 16 amino acids. The CDR3 bases are TGCAGCGTTTCCCCGGGGCGAGTCGAGATGGGCAATGAGCAGTTCTTC. It codes for CSVSPGRVEMGNEQFF.

This clonotype was picked up many times. The chain employs TRBV2 and TRBJ2-7, with D uncertain. V was clipped by 3 bases and J by 1 base, with 13 bases between them. Germline CDR1 SNHLY, CDR2 FYNNEI. The CDR3 loop spans 15 amino acids. Written as DNA, the CDR3 is TGTGCCAGCAGTGATACCAGCCTGGGGTCCTACGAGCAGTACTTC. Translating gives CASSDTSLGSYEQYF.

DNA for the CDR3: TGTGCCAGCAGCCCCGGGGAGGAGGGCCAGACCGGGGAGCTGTTTTTT. Its protein product is CASSPGEEGQTGELFF. J is TRBJ2-2 and V is TRBV4-2; TRBD2 is a possible D gene (6 bases). Germline CDR1 and CDR2: LGHNA and YNFKEQ. V lost 4 bases and J lost 5, with 17 bases in between. This CDR3 contains 16 residues.

The chain is built from TRBV19 and TRBJ2-2; TRBD2 matches 11 bases. Germline V lookup: CDR1 LNHDA, CDR2 SQIVND (reference sequence). The V and J ends lost 5 bases and 6 bases, in that order; junction bases with no gene match: 5. The CDR3 is 15 residues long. The DNA for the CDR3 is TGTGCCAGTAGTCCGGGACTAGCGGAAGCCGGGGAGCTGTTTTTT. It is translated as CASSPGLAEAGELFF.